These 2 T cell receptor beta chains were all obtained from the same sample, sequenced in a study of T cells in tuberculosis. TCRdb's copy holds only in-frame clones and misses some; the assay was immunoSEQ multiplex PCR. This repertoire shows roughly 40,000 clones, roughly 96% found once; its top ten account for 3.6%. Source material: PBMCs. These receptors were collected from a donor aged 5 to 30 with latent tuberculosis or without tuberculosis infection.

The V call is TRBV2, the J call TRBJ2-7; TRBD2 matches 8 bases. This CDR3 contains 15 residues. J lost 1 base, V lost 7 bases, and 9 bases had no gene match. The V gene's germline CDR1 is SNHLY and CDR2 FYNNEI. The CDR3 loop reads CASISSGGPSYEQYF. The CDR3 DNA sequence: TGTGCCAGCATTTCCAGCGGGGGACCATCCTACGAGCAGTACTTC.

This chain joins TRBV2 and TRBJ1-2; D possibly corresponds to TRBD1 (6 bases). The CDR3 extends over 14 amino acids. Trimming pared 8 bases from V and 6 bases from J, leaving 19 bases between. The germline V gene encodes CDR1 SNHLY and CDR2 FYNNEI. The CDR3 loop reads CASRVGGRKDGYTF. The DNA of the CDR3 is TGTGCCAGCCGAGTCGGGGGGCGGAAGGATGGCTACACCTTC.